What follows are 22 T cell receptor beta chains derived from one specimen sequenced in a study of OX40 agonist ivuxolimab in advanced cancers. Measured with immunoSEQ multiplex PCR; TCRdb has only the in-frame clones, and not every one. The sample yields about 45,000 clones, roughly 90% seen once. Material: CD4+ or CD8+ T cells sorted from blood, obtained in a trial of the OX40 agonist ivuxolimab. Receptors were obtained from an adult with an advanced solid tumor such as melanoma, head and neck, liver or kidney cancer.

The rearrangement links TRBV7-6 to TRBJ2-7; TRBD1 or TRBD2 may be the D gene (5 bases each). Germline V gives CDR1 SGHVS, CDR2 FNYEAQ. This CDR3 is 14 amino acids long. Trimming pared 5 bases from V and 13 bases from J, leaving 24 bases between. DNA for the CDR3: TGTGCCAGCAGCCTACCAGGGACGACAGTCCCCCCATACTTC. This encodes CASSLPGTTVPPYF.

The chain couples TRBV28 to TRBJ2-5, with TRBD1 as a possible D gene (6 bases). The germline gives CDR1 MDHEN, CDR2 SYDVKM. Trimming stripped 4 bases from V and 4 bases from J, with 10 bases between. The CDR3 covers 13 residues. The CDR3 DNA reads as TGTGCCAGCAGTTCCTCAGGGGTAGAGACCCAGTACTTC. Translation: CASSSSGVETQYF.

The genes are TRBV30 and TRBJ2-7; D gene ambiguous. Trimming took off 5 bases at V and 2 bases at J, with 4 bases between the two ends. This CDR3 is 10 amino acids long. Germline-derived CDR1 and CDR2 are GTSNPN and SVGIG (reference sequence). For the CDR3, the DNA is TGTGCCTGGGGGCCCTACGAGCAGTACTTC. Translated, it gives CAWGPYEQYF. Together with reference TRBV30 and TRBJ2-7, the CDR3 gives the full variable domain: SQTIHQWPATLVQPVGSPLSLECTVEGTSNPNLYWYRQAAGRGLQLLFYSVGIGQISSEVPQNLSASRPQDRQFILSSKKLLLSDSGFYLCAWGPYEQYFGPGTRLTVT.

The chain has TRBV30 and TRBJ2-3, with D perhaps matching TRBD2 (6 bases). Germline V lookup: CDR1 GTSNPN, CDR2 SVGIG (reference sequence). CDR3 length: 13 amino acids. The ends were cut back, 4 bases at V and 5 bases at J, with 13 bases in the middle. The CDR3 region has the DNA TGTGCCTGGATGGGCGGGGTGAGAGATACGCAGTATTTT. Protein product: CAWMGGVRDTQYF.

Of note for this clone: Other nucleotide sequences from this sample produce the same CDR3. The V and J genes are TRBV28 and TRBJ2-7; 10 bases fit TRBD2. Trimming cost V 5 bases and J 4 bases; bases outside gene matches: 5. The CDR3 spans 14 residues. Per the germline V gene, CDR1 is MDHEN and CDR2 is SYDVKM. The CDR3 protein is CASSPGLARYEQYF. CDR3 nucleotides: TGTGCCAGCAGTCCGGGACTAGCGAGGTACGAGCAGTACTTC.

This clone was recorded only once. J is TRBJ2-1 and V is TRBV7-9; D call uncertain. Per the germline V gene, CDR1 is SEHNR and CDR2 is FQNEAQ (reference sequence). Trimming removed 2 bases from V and 6 bases from J, with 5 bases in between. The CDR3 has 12 residues. The CDR3 coding sequence is TGTGCCAGCAGCTTAACGCCCAATGAGCAGTTCTTC. Amino acids: CASSLTPNEQFF. Filled out from reference TRBV7-9 and TRBJ2-1, the complete variable domain reads DTGVSQNPRHKITKRGQNVTFRCDPISEHNRLYWYRQTLGQGPEFLTYFQNEAQLEKSRLLSDRFSAERPKGSFSTLEIQRTEQGDSAMYLCASSLTPNEQFFGPGTRLTVL.

This chain links TRBV4-1 with TRBJ2-3; possibly TRBD2 for D (7 bases). CDR3 size: 18 residues. From germline, CDR1 is MGHRA and CDR2 YSYEKL. The germline V and J ends were trimmed by 0 bases and 0 bases, with 16 bases remaining between them. The CDR3 is CASSQEGGGTISTDTQYF. The DNA for the CDR3 is TGCGCCAGCAGCCAAGAAGGGGGGGGCACTATTAGCACAGATACGCAGTATTTT.

J is TRBJ2-2 and V is TRBV29-1; tentative D call: TRBD1 (6 bases). Trimming took 8 bases from V and 1 from J, leaving 11 bases between them. The CDR3 covers 13 residues. Germline V gives CDR1 SQVTM, CDR2 ANQGSEA. The CDR3 DNA follows: TGCAGCAGTAGGGGGTTGAACACCGGGGAGCTGTTTTTT. This codes for CSSRGLNTGELFF.

CDR3: CATSSPDLPGLRGGTQYF. CDR3 coding DNA: TGTGCCACCAGCAGCCCTGACCTTCCGGGACTCCGCGGAGGTACGCAGTATTTT. This chain uses TRBV15 with TRBJ2-3; D is possibly TRBD2 (6 bases). Germline V gene lookup returns CDR1 LNHNV and CDR2 YYDKDF (reference sequence). The germline V and J ends were trimmed by 3 bases and 8 bases, with 27 bases remaining between them. The CDR3 extends over 18 amino acids.

The chain recombines TRBV5-1 with TRBJ2-7; tentative D call: TRBD2 (5 bases). This CDR3 region has 14 residues. The V gene lost 0 bases and the J gene lost 2 bases, with 9 bases spanning the gap. The germline gives CDR1 SGHRS, CDR2 YFSETQ. DNA for the CDR3: TGCGCCAGCAGCTTGGAATCAGCGGCCTACGAGCAGTACTTC. This encodes CASSLESAAYEQYF.

The rearrangement links TRBV4-2 to TRBJ1-5; the D gene is possibly TRBD1 (5 bases). V was clipped by 4 bases and J by 2 bases, with 15 bases between them. The CDR3 is 16 residues long. CDR1 is LGHNA, CDR2 YNFKEQ, per germline. The CDR3 DNA follows: TGTGCCAGCAGCCTTACCTGGGGGGATGGCAATCAGCCCCAGCATTTT. Its translation is CASSLTWGDGNQPQHF.

Regarding this clone: Sequence at one end of the junction differs from germline and may be a read error. This chain connects TRBV5-4 to TRBJ2-7; the match to TRBD1 covers 7 bases. Per germline, CDR1 SGHNT and CDR2 YYREEE (reference sequence). The CDR3 length is 14 residues. CDR3 sequence: CTSSSGSGGYEQYF. The CDR3 DNA sequence: TGTACCAGCAGCTCCGGGTCAGGGGGCTACGAGCAGTACTTC. The entire variable domain, with the rest obtained from reference TRBV5-4 and TRBJ2-7, is as follows: ETGVTQSPTHLIKTRGQQVTLRCSSQSGHNTVSWYQQALGQGPQFIFQYYREEENGRGNFPPRFSGLQFPNYSSELNVNALELDDSALYLCTSSSGSGGYEQYFGPGTRLTVT.

CDR3 sequence: CARTMRGASYNEQFF. As DNA, the CDR3 is TGTGCCAGAACTATGAGGGGGGCCTCCTACAATGAGCAGTTCTTC. The chain carries TRBV5-3 and TRBJ2-1; the D gene could be TRBD1 or TRBD2 (6 bases each). TRBV5-3 is classed as an ORF, of uncertain function. Trimming shortened V by 6 bases and J by 0 bases, and 13 bases separated the two germline ends. CDR3 length equals 15 residues.

This chain joins TRBV7-8 and TRBJ1-5; the D is unclear. Germline V gives CDR1 SGHVS, CDR2 FQNEAQ. The CDR3 totals 15 residues. V was clipped by 5 bases and J by 1 base, with 12 bases between them. The CDR3 region has the DNA TGTGCCAGCAGCCCTCTAGGTCTAAGCAATCAGCCCCAGCATTTT. Amino acids: CASSPLGLSNQPQHF.

This clone was seen once. J is TRBJ1-5 and V is TRBV5-5; tentatively, D is TRBD1 (6 bases). The CDR3 loop spans 15 amino acids. Per the germline V gene, CDR1 is SGHKS and CDR2 is YYEKEE (reference sequence). The germline V and J ends were trimmed by 0 bases and 0 bases, with 7 bases remaining between them. This CDR3 is CASSLEGVSNQPQHF. Here the CDR3 DNA reads TGTGCCAGCAGCTTGGAGGGGGTTAGCAATCAGCCCCAGCATTTT.

In this sample, this clone turned up a few times. The same CDR3 also results from other DNA sequences found in this sample. This chain links TRBV2 with TRBJ2-7; D is uncertain. The CDR3 length is 12 residues. Trimming removed 3 bases at V and 3 bases at J, with 6 bases between. Germline-derived CDR1 and CDR2 are SNHLY and FYNNEI. Here the CDR3 reads CASSDPSYEQYF. The CDR3 DNA reads as TGTGCCAGCAGTGACCCTAGCTACGAGCAGTACTTC.

The chain combines TRBV27 with TRBJ2-3; tentatively, D is TRBD2 (6 bases). The ends were cut back, 9 bases at V and 3 bases at J, with 19 bases in the middle. This CDR3 region has 15 residues. Germline V gene data show CDR1 as MNHEY and CDR2 as SMNVEV (reference sequence). The CDR3 reads CASHTMGGVTDTQYF. The DNA of the CDR3 is TGTGCCAGTCATACTATGGGGGGTGTTACAGATACGCAGTATTTT.

This clone was seen just once. The J gene is TRBJ1-2, the V gene TRBV9, with a weak D call TRBD1 (5 bases). CDR3 length: 16 amino acids. Between the trimmed V and J ends, which lost 4 bases and 2 bases, there was a span of 18 bases. Germline CDR1 SGDLS, CDR2 YYNGEE. CDR3 in DNA: TGTGCCAGCAGCCCTACTCCGGGACTTATGAACTATGGCTACACCTTC. As protein: CASSPTPGLMNYGYTF.

The rearrangement uses TRBV5-1 and TRBJ1-1; D unclear. The V and J ends lost 1 base and 0 bases respectively, with 19 bases between them. The germline V gene encodes CDR1 SGHRS and CDR2 YFSETQ. This CDR3 region has 18 residues. The CDR3 region has the DNA TGCGCCAGCAGCTTGTATTTTTCTGGTGCGCGGATGAACACTGAAGCTTTCTTT. It yields the protein CASSLYFSGARMNTEAFF.

The chain joins TRBV7-3 to TRBJ2-7; D may be TRBD2 (6 bases). This CDR3 spans 15 amino acids. The V gene lost 3 bases and the J gene lost 0 bases, with 12 bases spanning the gap. Germline V gives CDR1 SGHTA, CDR2 FQGTGA. The CDR3 nucleotides read TGTGCCAGCAGCTTCCACGGAGGGAACTCCTACGAGCAGTACTTC. Translating it yields CASSFHGGNSYEQYF.

The rearrangement joins TRBV19 to TRBJ2-1; 7 bases fit TRBD1. With V trimmed by 3 bases and J by 4 bases, 6 bases remained unmatched. CDR1 and CDR2 (germline): LNHDA, SQIVND (reference sequence). The CDR3 is 15 residues long. CDR3 region: CASSISGGGYNEQFF. The CDR3 region has the DNA TGTGCCAGTAGTATTTCAGGGGGTGGTTACAATGAGCAGTTCTTC.

The V gene is TRBV5-1, the J gene TRBJ2-2; D is unresolved. The CDR3 runs 12 residues. CDR1 and CDR2 (germline): SGHRS, YFSETQ. Trimming removed 6 bases at V and 1 base at J, with 4 bases between. This CDR3 is CASTRNTGELFF. The CDR3 region has the DNA TGCGCCAGCACCCGGAACACCGGGGAGCTGTTTTTT.